A single sample gave rise to the 31 T cell receptor beta chains below, sequenced in a study of blood T cell repertoires in COVID-19. The data were produced by immunoSEQ multiplex PCR, yet TCRdb's version contains in-frame clones alone and is incomplete. The repertoire consists of about 400,000 clones, with 86% occurring once and the leading ten covering about 7.1%. Input material: peripheral blood. The source is a woman in her sixties with COVID-19, enrolled during active disease.

The V call is TRBV7-9, the J call TRBJ1-5; D not resolved. Germline V gives CDR1 SEHNR, CDR2 FQNEAQ (reference sequence). This CDR3 region has 14 residues. The germline V and J ends were trimmed by 1 base and 3 bases, with 7 bases remaining between them. CDR3 in amino acids: CASSLDGANQPQHF. The CDR3 DNA follows: TGTGCCAGCAGCTTAGACGGAGCCAATCAGCCCCAGCATTTT. Supplemented by reference TRBV7-9 and TRBJ1-5, the full variable domain reads DTGVSQNPRHKITKRGQNVTFRCDPISEHNRLYWYRQTLGQGPEFLTYFQNEAQLEKSRLLSDRFSAERPKGSFSTLEIQRTEQGDSAMYLCASSLDGANQPQHFGDGTRLSIL.

The gene calls are TRBV6-2 or TRBV6-3 and TRBJ2-4; D may be TRBD1 (6 bases). The germline gives CDR1 MNHEY, CDR2 SVGEGT. This CDR3 has 20 amino acids. V lost 0 bases and J lost 1, with 22 bases in between. Here the CDR3 DNA reads TGTGCCAGCAGTTACTCTGCCTCCGGGACACCTCGAGGGGCCAAAAACATTCAGTACTTC. Amino acid sequence: CASSYSASGTPRGAKNIQYF.

The rearrangement joins TRBV6-6 to TRBJ1-5, with D perhaps matching TRBD1 (5 bases). Germline V CDR1 and CDR2: MNHNY, SVGAGI (reference sequence). Trimming shortened V by 7 bases and J by 0 bases, and 10 bases separated the two germline ends. The CDR3 loop spans 14 amino acids. CDR3 loop: CASTSGNSNQPQHF. The CDR3 bases are TGTGCCAGCACCTCAGGGAATAGCAATCAGCCCCAGCATTTT.

V and J are TRBV6-5 and TRBJ1-1; unclear D gene. V was trimmed by 7 bases and J by 4 bases, leaving 16 bases between them. This CDR3 is 14 amino acids long. Germline loops: CDR1 MNHEY, CDR2 SVGAGI. The CDR3 nucleotides read TGTGCCAGCACCCCAGACAACTCTGGCACTGAAGCTTTCTTT. It is translated as CASTPDNSGTEAFF.

The CDR3 protein is CASSLSYEQYF. The CDR3 DNA is TGTGCCAGCAGTCTTTCCTACGAGCAGTACTTC. The chain couples TRBV25-1 to TRBJ2-7; D gene unclear. The V gene lost 5 bases and the J gene lost 1 base, with 3 bases spanning the gap. This CDR3 is built from 11 residues. Germline lookup yields CDR1 MGHDK and CDR2 SYGVNS.

The V and J genes are TRBV5-1 and TRBJ1-6; TRBD1 matches at 10 bases. CDR1 is SGHRS and CDR2 is YFSETQ in the germline V gene. V gave up 5 bases and J gave up 6 bases; unmatched junction bases: 8. The length of the CDR3 is 16 residues. In DNA, the CDR3 is TGCGCCAGCAGAGTTGACAGGGGGCGGTTTAATTCACCCCTCCACTTT. Its protein is CASRVDRGRFNSPLHF. The complete variable domain, with remaining parts taken from reference TRBV5-1 and TRBJ1-6, reads KAGVTQTPRYLIKTRGQQVTLSCSPISGHRSVSWYQQTPGQGLQFLFEYFSETQRNKGNFPGRFSGRQFSNSRSEMNVSTLELGDSALYLCASRVDRGRFNSPLHFGNGTRLTVT.

The chain has TRBV18 and TRBJ1-1; D is unresolved. Per the germline V gene, CDR1 is KGHSH and CDR2 is LQKENI. Trimming left V 5 bases short and J 4 bases short, with 14 bases between. The CDR3 covers 14 residues. The CDR3 loop is CASSELQAPTEAFF. DNA for the CDR3: TGTGCCAGCTCAGAACTTCAGGCTCCCACTGAAGCTTTCTTT.

The chain has TRBV29-1 and TRBJ2-4, with 12 nucleotides matching TRBD2. Germline-derived CDR1 and CDR2 are SQVTM and ANQGSEA. The CDR3 contains 16 residues. With V trimmed by 7 bases and J by 5 bases, 12 bases remained unmatched. Written as DNA, the CDR3 is TGCAGCGCCCAAGGACGACTAGCGGGGGCCCAAAACATTCAGTACTTC. This translates into CSAQGRLAGAQNIQYF.

This chain links TRBV5-1 with TRBJ1-4, with TRBD1 identical over 10 bases. The CDR3 runs to 15 residues. J was trimmed by 8 bases and V by 5 bases; bases with no gene match: 9. The germline V gene encodes CDR1 SGHRS and CDR2 YFSETQ. The CDR3 region has the DNA TGCGCCAGCAGTCTTCGCGGGACAGGGGCCGAAAAACTGTTTTTT. Translating it yields CASSLRGTGAEKLFF.

This chain joins TRBV19 and TRBJ1-1; unclear D gene. In germline, CDR1 is LNHDA, CDR2 SQIVND (reference sequence). V gave up 2 bases and J gave up 3 bases, with 10 bases separating them. The CDR3 spans 14 residues. CDR3 amino acids: CASSIYGEDTEAFF. CDR3 nucleotides: TGTGCCAGTAGTATATACGGCGAGGACACTGAAGCTTTCTTT.

The V gene is TRBV14, the J gene TRBJ2-7; a possible D gene is TRBD2 (6 bases). The CDR3 sequence is 13 residues long. Germline lookup yields CDR1 SGHDN and CDR2 FVKESK. Trimming stripped 1 base from V and 4 bases from J, with 8 bases between. The CDR3: CASSQGRGYEQYF. In DNA, the CDR3 is TGTGCCAGCAGCCAAGGGCGGGGATACGAGCAGTACTTC.

Only one count was recorded for this clone. V is TRBV6-1 and J is TRBJ2-3; possible D gene TRBD1, 5 bases. Trimming stripped 0 bases from V and 4 bases from J, with 17 bases between. The germline V gene encodes CDR1 MNHNS and CDR2 SASEGT. The CDR3 spans 17 residues. DNA of the CDR3: TGTGCCAGCAGTGAAGCGCTCTCGGCAGGGTATTCAGATACGCAGTATTTT. Amino acid sequence: CASSEALSAGYSDTQYF.

This clone was counted between two and nine times. The chain joins TRBV4-3 to TRBJ1-2, with TRBD1 as a possible D gene (5 bases). This CDR3 comprises 15 residues. Germline CDR1 LGHNA, CDR2 YSLEER. Between the trimmed V and J ends, which lost 1 base and 8 bases, there was a span of 17 bases. The CDR3 sequence: CASSQGSGPGRGYTF. The CDR3 DNA reads TGCGCCAGCAGCCAAGGCTCCGGGCCAGGGCGCGGCTACACCTTC.

CDR3 sequence reads: CASSYSGGKNEQFF. CDR3 DNA: TGTGCCAGCAGTTATAGCGGGGGGAAGAATGAGCAGTTCTTC. V is TRBV6-5 and J is TRBJ2-1; 10 positions agree with TRBD2. Germline CDR1 and CDR2: MNHEY and SVGAGI. Losses at the gene ends were 3 bases for V and 7 bases for J; bases not matched to a gene: 3. There are 14 residues in the CDR3.

This rearrangement joins TRBV4-3 to TRBJ1-2; possible D gene TRBD1, 5 bases. Germline V gives CDR1 LGHNA, CDR2 YSLEER. Deletions cut 0 bases from V and 5 bases from J, with 13 bases between. This CDR3 contains 15 residues. Written as DNA, the CDR3 is TGCGCCAGCAGCCAAGATCATCAGGGTTGGTATGGCTACACCTTC. Protein: CASSQDHQGWYGYTF.

The chain couples TRBV10-3 to TRBJ1-1; D is unclear. The CDR3 sequence is 15 residues long. V lost 0 bases, J lost 6 bases, and 14 bases lay in between. Germline CDR1 ENHRY, CDR2 SYGVKD. The CDR3 protein is CAISESSVYDSEAFF. DNA of the CDR3: TGTGCCATCAGTGAGTCTTCAGTTTATGACTCTGAAGCTTTCTTT.

This clone was observed a single time. The V and J genes are TRBV11-3 and TRBJ2-1; no firm D call. The CDR3 extends over 14 amino acids. Germline CDR1 is SGHNT and CDR2 is YENEEA. V dropped 2 bases and J dropped 2 bases, with 7 bases sitting between them. The CDR3 protein is CASSLSNTYNEQFF. The CDR3 region has the DNA TGTGCCAGCAGCTTATCAAACACCTACAATGAGCAGTTCTTC.

The V gene is TRBV5-1, the J gene TRBJ2-3, with unresolved D. The V gene's germline CDR1 is SGHRS and CDR2 YFSETQ. V was shortened by 2 bases and J by 8 bases, with 6 bases between the two germline ends. This CDR3 spans 11 amino acids. CDR3 sequence reads: CASSFQSTQYF. The CDR3 nucleotides are TGCGCCAGCAGCTTCCAGTCTACGCAGTATTTT.

This clone has just one count. CDR3: CASSSRLFTGGTEAFF. The CDR3 region has the DNA TGTGCCAGCAGCTCCCGACTATTTACTGGTGGCACTGAAGCTTTCTTT. This sequence joins TRBV7-9 and TRBJ1-1; D gene ambiguous. The V gene lost 4 bases and the J gene lost 4 bases, with 19 bases spanning the gap. This CDR3 spans 16 amino acids. Germline V gene data show CDR1 as SEHNR and CDR2 as FQNEAQ (reference sequence).

The CDR3 loop is CASSLGDFGLFEQYF. The DNA for the CDR3 is TGTGCCAGCAGCTTGGGGGACTTCGGTCTGTTCGAGCAGTACTTC. The rearrangement links TRBV11-2 to TRBJ2-7, with a possible D match to TRBD2 (6 bases). Germline loops: CDR1 SGHAT, CDR2 FQNNGV. V was pared by 3 bases and J by 6 bases, with 18 bases between. There are 15 residues in the CDR3.

The CDR3 nucleotides read TGTGCCAGCAGCCGGAGAAGTACTAGAGCTGCAGATACGCAGTATTTT. Translating gives CASSRRSTRAADTQYF. The V call is TRBV3-1 (or the pseudogene TRBV3-2), the J call TRBJ2-3; possible D gene TRBD2, 5 bases. This CDR3 spans 16 amino acids. The germline CDR1 and CDR2 sequences are LGHDT and YNNKEL (reference sequence). V was trimmed by 4 bases and J by 4 bases, leaving 18 bases between them.

This chain connects TRBV18 to TRBJ2-7, with D maybe TRBD2 (5 bases). The CDR3 extends over 15 amino acids. V was pared by 0 bases and J by 7 bases, with 16 bases between. Per the germline V gene, CDR1 is KGHSH and CDR2 is LQKENI. CDR3 nucleotides: TGTGCCAGCTCACCACCGGGTGGGGAAGGAGGTGAGCAGTACTTC. It specifies CASSPPGGEGGEQYF. Full variable domain (rest looked up from reference TRBV18 and TRBJ2-7): NAGVMQNPRHLVRRRGQEARLRCSPMKGHSHVYWYRQLPEEGLKFMVYLQKENIIDESGMPKERFSAEFPKEGPSILRIQQVVRGDSAAYFCASSPPGGEGGEQYFGPGTRLTVT.

This chain uses TRBV4-2 with TRBJ2-3; TRBD1 matches 9 bases. The CDR3 consists of 18 residues. Germline CDR1 reads LGHNA; CDR2 reads YNFKEQ. Germline trimming cut 3 bases from V and 2 bases from J; bases unmatched to any gene: 12. Here the CDR3 reads CASSHTPDRGRPTDTQYF. The CDR3 DNA reads as TGTGCCAGCAGCCATACGCCTGACAGGGGGAGACCCACAGATACGCAGTATTTT.

This chain joins TRBV9 and TRBJ1-2, with D possibly being TRBD1 (5 bases). CDR1 is SGDLS and CDR2 is YYNGEE in the germline V gene. This CDR3 is built from 13 residues. Between the trimmed V and J ends, which lost 2 bases and 4 bases, there was a span of 9 bases. The DNA for the CDR3 is TGTGCCAGCAGCGTGCAGGGTGGCTATGGCTACACCTTC. Translating gives CASSVQGGYGYTF.

This clone was detected only a few times. V is TRBV3-1 (or the pseudogene TRBV3-2) and J is TRBJ2-2; D call uncertain. The CDR3 contains 13 residues. The germline gives CDR1 LGHDT, CDR2 YNNKEL (reference sequence). The ends were cut back, 5 bases at V and 7 bases at J, with 11 bases in the middle. This CDR3 is CASSSPPIGELFF. CDR3 nucleotides: TGTGCCAGCAGCTCCCCCCCCATCGGGGAGCTGTTTTTT.

The gene calls are TRBV5-1 and TRBJ1-1; D unresolved. Trimming left V 0 bases short and J 2 bases short, with 11 bases between. The germline V gene has CDR1 SGHRS and CDR2 YFSETQ. This CDR3 is 15 amino acids long. The CDR3 DNA sequence: TGCGCCAGCAGCTTGGTCGGACTGACAAACACTGAAGCTTTCTTT. This gives the protein CASSLVGLTNTEAFF. The full variable domain, in which reference TRBV5-1 and TRBJ1-1 provide the parts outside the CDR3, is KAGVTQTPRYLIKTRGQQVTLSCSPISGHRSVSWYQQTPGQGLQFLFEYFSETQRNKGNFPGRFSGRQFSNSRSEMNVSTLELGDSALYLCASSLVGLTNTEAFFGQGTRLTVV.

The chain links TRBV5-1 to TRBJ1-5; 8 nucleotides line up with TRBD1. Germline assignment: CDR1 SGHRS and CDR2 YFSETQ. The CDR3 spans 13 residues. The trim removed 3 bases at V and 7 bases at J, leaving 3 bases unmatched. The CDR3 DNA reads TGCGCCAGCAGCTGGGACAGGTTCCAGCCCCAGCATTTT. The encoded protein is CASSWDRFQPQHF. Complete variable domain (other parts from reference TRBV5-1 and TRBJ1-5): KAGVTQTPRYLIKTRGQQVTLSCSPISGHRSVSWYQQTPGQGLQFLFEYFSETQRNKGNFPGRFSGRQFSNSRSEMNVSTLELGDSALYLCASSWDRFQPQHFGDGTRLSIL.

The count of this clone is one. The rearrangement links TRBV5-6 to TRBJ2-7, with D uncertain. The CDR3 consists of 15 residues. Germline-derived CDR1 and CDR2 are SGHDT and YYEEEE. Trimming left V 1 base short and J 2 bases short, with 13 bases between. The DNA of the CDR3 is TGTGCCAGCAGCTTGTTTTCTGCCCTACCCTACGAGCAGTACTTC. Residues: CASSLFSALPYEQYF.

CDR3 DNA: TGTGCCAGCAGTGACGGACAGGGAGTCTCCACTGAAGCTTTCTTT. Its protein product is CASSDGQGVSTEAFF. The V and J genes are TRBV2 and TRBJ1-1, with 8 bases matching TRBD1. Losses at the gene ends were 3 bases for V and 4 bases for J; bases not matched to a gene: 7. This CDR3 is 15 amino acids long. Germline V gene lookup returns CDR1 SNHLY and CDR2 FYNNEI.

This chain uses TRBV19 with TRBJ1-1, with D perhaps TRBD1 (6 bases). V lost 3 bases and J 6 bases, leaving 11 bases between the germline ends. The germline V gene encodes CDR1 LNHDA and CDR2 SQIVND (reference sequence). This CDR3 has 13 amino acids. DNA of the CDR3: TGTGCCAGTAGTATCGGACAGTGGGCTGAAGCTTTCTTT. Encoded protein: CASSIGQWAEAFF.

The count of this clone is one. The chain has TRBV5-1 and TRBJ2-1, with 8 bases identical to TRBD1. The trim removed 1 base at V and 6 bases at J, leaving 3 bases unmatched. CDR3 length: 14 residues. Germline CDR1 reads SGHRS; CDR2 reads YFSETQ. The CDR3 reads CASSLTGGINEQFF. Here the CDR3 DNA reads TGCGCCAGCAGCTTGACAGGGGGTATCAATGAGCAGTTCTTC.